Given below is one T cell receptor (beta chain) in context. Its antigen remains unknown. This entry is derived from a study of OX40 agonist ivuxolimab in advanced cancers. Study-level background: Patients received the agonistic anti-OX40 (CD134) antibody ivuxolimab. Findings and caveats of the study: Blood T cells, both CD4+ and CD8+, expanded clonally by week 6 at 0.1 to 3.0 mg/kg. Clonal expansion in partial responders at 0.1-3.0 mg/kg ranked among the lowest. More expanded clones were seen, on average, in CD8+ T cells than in CD4+.

Clones were read by immunoSEQ multiplex PCR, and TCRdb kept only the in-frame ones, dropping some. Of approximately 60,000 clones listed, about nine tenths are singletons. V lost 6 bases and J 9 bases, leaving 12 bases between the germline ends. There are 11 residues in the CDR3. Germline CDR1 reads MNHEY; CDR2 reads SVGAGI. The genes are TRBV6-5 and TRBJ2-7; perhaps TRBD1 as D (6 bases). This TCR was sampled from an adult with an advanced solid tumor such as melanoma, head and neck, liver or kidney cancer. Sample: CD4+ or CD8+ T cells sorted from blood, taken in a trial of the OX40 agonist ivuxolimab. CDR3 coding DNA: TGTGCCAGCAGCGAGGGGGTCGTGCAGTACTTC. It specifies CASSEGVVQYF.